The 8 T cell receptor beta chains presented below share a single source sample, sequenced in a study of blood T cell repertoires in COVID-19. Sequencing used immunoSEQ multiplex PCR; TCRdb keeps in-frame clones, though not all of them. The table lists approximately 260,000 clones, approximately 89% of them singletons, with 1% to 1.5% in the top ten. The specimen was PBMCs or T cells enriched from blood (not recorded which). The receptor set was obtained from a woman aged 40 to 49 with acute COVID-19.

The chain combines TRBV5-6 with TRBJ1-6; no reliable D call. The germline gives CDR1 SGHDT, CDR2 YYEEEE. V lost 0 bases, J lost 7 bases, and 8 bases lay in between. The CDR3 has 14 residues. In DNA, the CDR3 is TGTGCCAGCAGCTTGGGAGGGTCCAATTCACCCCTCCACTTT. Its translation is CASSLGGSNSPLHF.

This chain links TRBV11-2 with TRBJ2-1; tentative D call: TRBD2 (6 bases). The CDR3 loop spans 13 amino acids. V gave up 5 bases and J gave up 5 bases, with 10 bases separating them. CDR1 is SGHAT, CDR2 FQNNGV, per germline. This CDR3 reads CASSPDYNNEQFF. CDR3 in DNA: TGTGCCAGCAGCCCGGACTACAACAATGAGCAGTTCTTC.

This chain uses TRBV18 with TRBJ1-5, with TRBD1 identical over 7 bases. The CDR3 loop spans 16 amino acids. J lost 0 bases, V lost 0 bases, and 2 bases had no gene match. CDR1 is KGHSH, CDR2 LQKENI, per germline. Written as DNA, the CDR3 is TGTGCCAGCTCACCACCGGGACAGTTTAGCAATCAGCCCCAGCATTTT. Its protein product is CASSPPGQFSNQPQHF.

The chain couples TRBV5-1 to TRBJ2-2, with D maybe TRBD2 (5 bases). The CDR3 covers 14 residues. Germline CDR1 reads SGHRS; CDR2 reads YFSETQ. Trimming stripped 0 bases from V and 7 bases from J, with 10 bases between. CDR3 DNA: TGCGCCAGCAGCTTGGGGGCGAGCGGCGGGGAGCTGTTTTTT. It encodes CASSLGASGGELFF.

The CDR3, as DNA: TGTGCCAGCAGCGTAGAGCCTAGGAGCACAGATACGCAGTATTTT. As protein: CASSVEPRSTDTQYF. This rearrangement joins TRBV9 to TRBJ2-3; D uncertain. Germline CDR1 is SGDLS and CDR2 is YYNGEE. Trimming took 0 bases from V and 0 from J, leaving 8 bases between them. The CDR3 spans 15 residues.

V usage is TRBV7-9 and J usage is TRBJ2-1; the match to TRBD1 covers 7 bases. Germline V gene lookup returns CDR1 SEHNR and CDR2 FQNEAQ (reference sequence). CDR3 length: 12 residues. J lost 8 bases, V lost 6 bases, and 4 bases had no gene match. The CDR3 spells CASRDRLDEQFF. The CDR3 DNA sequence: TGTGCCAGCAGGGACAGGTTGGATGAGCAGTTCTTC.

Here the CDR3 DNA reads TGTGCCAGCAGCTTGCGAAGAGCCCCAGGGCATTTT. Translated, it gives CASSLRRAPGHF. This sequence joins TRBV5-8 and TRBJ1-5; the D is unclear. The CDR3 runs 12 residues. V lost 1 base and J lost 15, with 14 bases in between. From germline, CDR1 is SGHTS and CDR2 YDEGEE.

This chain joins TRBV27 and TRBJ2-1; 8 nucleotides match TRBD1. The CDR3 extends over 17 amino acids. Germline trimming cut 5 bases from V and 5 bases from J; bases unmatched to any gene: 14. Germline assignment: CDR1 MNHEY and CDR2 SMNVEV (reference sequence). This CDR3 is CASSLTPGQGGHNEQFF. The CDR3 bases are TGTGCCAGCAGTCTCACCCCCGGACAGGGCGGGCACAATGAGCAGTTCTTC.